These 17 T cell receptor beta chains were sequenced from one sample in a study of neoadjuvant anti-PD-1 for oral cavity cancer. Only in-frame clones appear in the TCRdb table, and some are missing; sequencing was by immunoSEQ multiplex PCR. This sample has 72,000 or so clones, with around four fifths found just once. The sequences come from PBMCs, collected before nivolumab (anti-PD-1) treatment. The receptors originated from a person aged 35-80 years with oral cavity squamous cell carcinoma.

The chain is built from TRBV7-3 and TRBJ1-1, with D tentatively TRBD1 (6 bases). This CDR3 comprises 18 residues. The V gene's germline CDR1 is SGHTA and CDR2 FQGTGA. Trimming took off 5 bases at V and 6 bases at J, with 28 bases between the two ends. CDR3 coding DNA: TGTGCCAGCAGCCCCGGACGGGGGCGGAGGTCTTTAAGCTCTGAAGCTTTCTTT. Residues: CASSPGRGRRSLSSEAFF.

V usage is TRBV10-3 and J usage is TRBJ2-3; D not certain. The germline CDR1 and CDR2 sequences are ENHRY and SYGVKD. The CDR3 sequence is 12 residues long. V lost 6 bases to trimming and J lost 2 bases, with 6 bases between them. The DNA for the CDR3 is TGTGCCATCAGCGGTGACACAGATACGCAGTATTTT. Protein product: CAISGDTDTQYF.

V gene TRBV7-9 combines with J gene TRBJ1-1; D ambiguous. Trimming took off 0 bases at V and 7 bases at J, with 15 bases between the two ends. CDR3 length: 15 residues. Germline CDR1 SEHNR, CDR2 FQNEAQ (reference sequence). For the CDR3, the DNA is TGTGCCAGCAGCTTAGCGTCGATCAAAGGAGGTGAAGCTTTCTTT. The encoded protein is CASSLASIKGGEAFF.

The chain couples TRBV18 to TRBJ1-1; D call uncertain. V lost 1 base and J 0 bases, leaving 9 bases between the germline ends. CDR3 length: 15 amino acids. CDR1 and CDR2 from the germline V gene are KGHSH and LQKENI. The CDR3 bases are TGTGCCAGCTCACCACGCGGAGACATGAACACTGAAGCTTTCTTT. Encoded protein: CASSPRGDMNTEAFF.

The gene calls are TRBV7-8 and TRBJ1-5; 8 positions match TRBD1. Germline loops: CDR1 SGHVS, CDR2 FQNEAQ. This CDR3 spans 14 amino acids. V lost 4 bases to trimming and J lost 7 bases; unmatched junction nucleotides: 6. The CDR3 is CASSSWTGQQPQHF. CDR3 bases: TGTGCCAGCAGCTCCTGGACAGGGCAACAGCCCCAGCATTTT.

The chain combines TRBV9 with TRBJ2-7, with D possibly TRBD1 on 5 matching bases. The CDR3 runs 15 residues. CDR1 and CDR2 from the germline V gene are SGDLS and YYNGEE. Trimming pared 0 bases from V and 3 bases from J, leaving 13 bases between. This chain's CDR3 is CASSVVDDSFYEQYF. The CDR3 DNA reads as TGTGCCAGCAGCGTAGTGGACGACAGCTTCTACGAGCAGTACTTC.

The J gene is TRBJ1-4, the V gene TRBV4-1; D is undetermined. Per germline, CDR1 MGHRA and CDR2 YSYEKL. The V end was cut by 1 base, the J end by 2 bases, with 8 bases between. The CDR3 is made up of 15 amino acids. CDR3 bases: TGCGCCAGCAGCCAAGTGCAGTTCACTAATGAAAAACTGTTTTTT. As protein: CASSQVQFTNEKLFF.

The chain uses TRBV6-1 and TRBJ2-5; D gene ambiguous. Germline values: CDR1 MNHNS, CDR2 SASEGT. V lost 2 bases to trimming and J lost 1 base, with 8 bases between them. The CDR3 contains 14 residues. The chain's CDR3 is CASSESKVQETQYF. Here the CDR3 DNA reads TGTGCCAGCAGTGAATCTAAGGTCCAAGAGACCCAGTACTTC.

The gene calls are TRBV2 and TRBJ1-4; D gene unclear. Germline V gene data show CDR1 as SNHLY and CDR2 as FYNNEI. CDR3 size: 13 residues. The germline V and J ends were trimmed by 0 bases and 8 bases, with 7 bases remaining between them. CDR3: CASSEAFGEKLFF. The CDR3 bases are TGTGCCAGCAGTGAAGCGTTCGGGGAAAAACTGTTTTTT.

CDR3 DNA sequence: TGTGCCAGCAGTTACTTTAATGAGCAGTTCTTC. Encoded protein: CASSYFNEQFF. The gene calls are TRBV6-5 and TRBJ2-1, with D uncertain. The V gene's germline CDR1 is MNHEY and CDR2 SVGAGI. Trimming took 1 base from V and 7 from J, leaving 2 bases between them. The CDR3 has 11 amino acids.

The chain is built from TRBV7-6 and TRBJ2-5, with D possibly being TRBD2 (6 bases). CDR1 and CDR2 from the germline V gene are SGHVS and FNYEAQ. The CDR3 contains 13 residues. With 5 bases removed from V and 4 bases from J, the gap between germline ends came to 11 bases. The CDR3 bases are TGTGCCAGCAGCCCGACTAGGGCAGAGACCCAGTACTTC. Protein: CASSPTRAETQYF.

This clone was found once. The gene calls are TRBV4-1 and TRBJ2-5; 7 nucleotides agree with TRBD2. The germline V gene has CDR1 MGHRA and CDR2 YSYEKL. CDR3 length equals 13 residues. V gave up 6 bases and J gave up 5 bases; unmatched junction bases: 6. DNA of the CDR3: TGCGCCAGCAGGGGGGGGTTTAAGGAGACCCAGTACTTC. As protein: CASRGGFKETQYF.

The chain joins TRBV19 to TRBJ1-2; D ambiguous. CDR1 LNHDA and CDR2 SQIVND come from the germline V gene (reference sequence). The V end lost 0 bases, the J end lost 4 bases, and 9 bases lay between the germline ends. The CDR3 is 14 amino acids. DNA of the CDR3: TGTGCCAGTAGTATAGATAAGACTATCTATGGCTACACCTTC. Translated, it gives CASSIDKTIYGYTF. Based on the CDR3 plus reference TRBV19 and TRBJ1-2, the full variable domain is DGGITQSPKYLFRKEGQNVTLSCEQNLNHDAMYWYRQDPGQGLRLIYYSQIVNDFQKGDIAEGYSVSREKKESFPLTVTSAQKNPTAFYLCASSIDKTIYGYTFGSGTRLTVV.

The chain combines TRBV27 with TRBJ2-2; TRBD2 aligns across 8 bases. Germline V gene sequence: CDR1 MNHEY, CDR2 SMNVEV (reference sequence). V was pared by 6 bases and J by 4 bases, with 10 bases of the junction left unmatched. The CDR3 length is 16 residues. Here the CDR3 DNA reads TGTGCCAGCAGGGGGGTCGGGAGGGGGACCACCGGGGAGCTGTTTTTT. Translation: CASRGVGRGTTGELFF.

This clone was counted a single time. CDR3 nucleotides: TGTGCCAGCAGCTTAGGTTTGTACCAAGAGACCCAGTACTTC. It is translated as CASSLGLYQETQYF. V and J are TRBV11-2 and TRBJ2-5; D remains unclear. CDR1 is SGHAT, CDR2 FQNNGV, per germline. The CDR3 runs to 14 residues. Trimming cost V 1 base and J 0 bases, with 6 bases left between them.

This chain links TRBV19 with TRBJ1-1, with D maybe TRBD1 (5 bases). This CDR3 has 13 residues. The germline V and J ends were trimmed by 5 bases and 8 bases, with 15 bases remaining between them. CDR1 and CDR2 from the germline V gene are LNHDA and SQIVND (reference sequence). In nucleotides, the CDR3 is TGTGCCAGTAGTGCCAACCGGGGCGCCGAAGCTTTCTTT. Translation gives CASSANRGAEAFF.

This clone has just one count. The chain combines TRBV5-1 with TRBJ2-1; 10 nucleotides line up with TRBD2. This CDR3 spans 15 amino acids. V was clipped by 0 bases and J by 7 bases; unmatched bases: 4. Germline CDR1 is SGHRS and CDR2 is YFSETQ. The DNA of the CDR3 is TGCGCCAGCAGCTTGGCCCCAGCGGGGGGGAATGAGCAGTTCTTC. It translates to CASSLAPAGGNEQFF.